This TCR beta chain was recorded in a study of blood T cell repertoires in COVID-19. Per the study methods: From reference gene primer amplification, estimates of nucleated cell counts were derived. The table came from immunoSEQ multiplex PCR; TCRdb's copy has only in-frame clones and leaves some out. That table supplies the V and J calls and clone size; D and trimming were determined from the DNA. The profile shows about 81,000 clones, almost 90% of them singletons. Germline V gives CDR1 SGHRS, CDR2 YFSETQ. The CDR3 consists of 15 residues. V lost 0 bases to trimming and J lost 5 bases, with 11 bases between them.

The source is a woman of 80 years or more with acute or convalescent COVID-19. The specimen was peripheral blood. The rearrangement joins TRBV5-1 to TRBJ2-2, with a possible D match to TRBD1 (6 bases). CDR3 in amino acids: CASSLVTQGTGELFF. The DNA of the CDR3 is TGCGCCAGCAGCTTGGTTACGCAGGGGACCGGGGAGCTGTTTTTT. Drawing the rest from reference TRBV5-1 and TRBJ2-2, the complete variable domain is KAGVTQTPRYLIKTRGQQVTLSCSPISGHRSVSWYQQTPGQGLQFLFEYFSETQRNKGNFPGRFSGRQFSNSRSEMNVSTLELGDSALYLCASSLVTQGTGELFFGEGSRLTVL.